This passage covers 32 T cell receptor beta chains from one sample sequenced in a study of breast tumors, draining lymph nodes, adjacent tissues. Axillary draining lymph nodes of breast cancer patients supplied the node samples. TCRdb itself ran the multiplex PCR reads through MiXCR, one entry per CDR3 protein. The sample consists of roughly 110,000 distinct CDR3 sequences, 30% of them appearing once. The sequenced sample was axillary lymph node tissue. These receptors all stem from a female donor with breast cancer. Some clones in this sample may be carry-over from other donors' samples.

The chain couples TRBV20-1 to TRBJ1-6, with TRBD1 identical over 11 bases. In germline, CDR1 is DFQATT, CDR2 SNEGSKA (reference sequence). The CDR3 runs to 14 residues. V shed 6 bases and J 15 bases; nucleotides not matched to a gene: 13. This chain's CDR3 is CSARKGTGGSVLHF. CDR3 DNA sequence: TGCAGTGCCCGTAAGGGGACAGGGGGTTCCGTCCTCCACTTT.

On this clonotype itself: One base away lies a much larger clone, so this may be a sequencing read error. This chain connects TRBV12-3 or TRBV12-4 to TRBJ2-5; D call uncertain. CDR3 length: 13 residues. Trimming removed 3 bases at V and 7 bases at J, with 12 bases between. The CDR3 bases are TGTGCCAGCAGTTTCGGCAGTTGGGGGACCCAGTACTTC. This translates into CASSFGSWGTQYF.

This clonotype was seen a single time. The chain has TRBV7-9 and TRBJ2-5, with TRBD1 identical over 9 bases. CDR1 is SEHNR and CDR2 is FQNEAQ in the germline V gene (reference sequence). V shed 3 bases, J shed 1 base, and the junction held 3 bases outside the gene matches. The length of the CDR3 is 15 residues. CDR3 coding DNA: TGTGCCAGCAGCTTGGGACAGGGTGGCCAAGAGACCCAGTACTTC. Its protein product is CASSLGQGGQETQYF.

The J gene is TRBJ1-3, the V gene TRBV29-1, with TRBD1 identical over 8 bases. Looked up from germline, CDR1 is SQVTM and CDR2 is ANQGSEA. Trimming removed 8 bases from V and 4 bases from J; junction bases left unmatched: 7. This CDR3 comprises 13 residues. The CDR3 bases are TGCAGCCAAGATCAGGGGGCGGGAAACACCATATATTTT. It yields the protein CSQDQGAGNTIYF.

This clonotype was found many times. The chain employs TRBV28 and TRBJ2-5, with TRBD2 identical over 9 bases. The germline V gene has CDR1 MDHEN and CDR2 SYDVKM. After removal of 6 bases from V and 5 bases from J, the junction contained 10 bases not matched to a gene. The CDR3 runs to 15 residues. CDR3 coding DNA: TGTGCCAGCAGCCTAAGATTAGCGGGAGATGAGACCCAGTACTTC. It codes for CASSLRLAGDETQYF.

This clonotype occurred once. V usage is TRBV7-9 and J usage is TRBJ2-7, with 7 bases fitting TRBD2. Germline loops: CDR1 SEHNR, CDR2 FQNEAQ (reference sequence). V lost 5 bases to trimming and J lost 0 bases; unmatched junction nucleotides: 10. The CDR3 has 16 residues. The DNA of the CDR3 is TGTGCCAGCAGCCCGCTTTTGGGGGGGAGCTCCTACGAGCAGTACTTC. This encodes CASSPLLGGSSYEQYF.

This clonotype has a handful of counts. One base away lies a much larger clone, so this may be a sequencing read error. The DNA of the CDR3 is TGCAGTGCTAGAGTTCCAGGGTTCAAAACCATTCAGTACTTC. Its protein is CSARVPGFKTIQYF. This chain links TRBV20-1 with TRBJ2-4, with D perhaps matching TRBD1 (5 bases). CDR1 is DFQATT, CDR2 SNEGSKA, per germline (reference sequence). The CDR3 covers 14 residues.

This clonotype was counted many times. The gene calls are TRBV10-3 and TRBJ2-1; D call uncertain. This CDR3 is 13 amino acids long. V was shortened by 4 bases and J by 8 bases, with 12 bases between the two germline ends. The germline gives CDR1 ENHRY, CDR2 SYGVKD. The CDR3 DNA sequence: TGTGCCATCAGTGTCGGCGAAACCTATGAGCAGTTCTTC. Protein: CAISVGETYEQFF.

This clonotype was seen at least ten times. The CDR3 is CASRPGPQGDQPQHF. The CDR3 region has the DNA TGTGCCAGCAGGCCTGGCCCACAGGGAGATCAGCCCCAGCATTTT. V gene TRBV5-8 combines with J gene TRBJ1-5; D might be TRBD1 (6 bases). The CDR3 is made up of 15 amino acids. CDR1 SGHTS and CDR2 YDEGEE come from the germline V gene. V was trimmed by 5 bases and J by 5 bases, leaving 17 bases between them.

Worth noting for this clonotype: One base away lies a much larger clone, so this may be a sequencing read error. The rearrangement joins TRBV28 to TRBJ1-2; D might be TRBD1 (5 bases). This CDR3 region has 12 residues. Germline V gene data show CDR1 as MDHEN and CDR2 as SYDVKM. This chain's CDR3 is CANSFGRVRYTF. The CDR3 DNA reads as TGTGCCAACAGTTTCGGCAGGGTCCGCTACACCTTC.

The table lists this clonotype with many counts. The V call is TRBV20-1, the J call TRBJ2-7; D is unresolved. CDR3 length equals 13 residues. Trimming cost V 0 bases and J 3 bases, with 9 bases left between them. Germline CDR1 is DFQATT and CDR2 is SNEGSKA (reference sequence). The CDR3: CSARDGIDYEQYF. In DNA form, the CDR3 reads TGCAGTGCTAGAGATGGTATAGACTACGAGCAGTACTTC.

The CDR3 nucleotides are TGTGCCAGCAAGGGTGGGGGGGGGGTGAATGAGCAGTTCTTC. Its translation: CASKGGGGVNEQFF. This chain uses TRBV7-2 with TRBJ2-1, with TRBD2 identical over 7 bases. V was clipped by 7 bases and J by 7 bases; unmatched bases: 10. Germline V gives CDR1 SGHTA, CDR2 FQGNSA. The CDR3 runs to 14 residues.

In the case of this clonotype: A much larger clone lies a single base off, so this may be a read error. V usage is TRBV12-3 or TRBV12-4 and J usage is TRBJ1-5; unclear D gene. The CDR3 has 13 residues. V lost 3 bases to trimming and J lost 6 bases, with 9 bases between them. As DNA, the CDR3 is TGTGCCAGCAGTTTCTATGCTGGTCAGCCCCAGCATTTT. Amino acid sequence: CASSFYAGQPQHF.

V usage is TRBV29-1 and J usage is TRBJ2-3; D unclear. The ends were cut back, 2 bases at V and 6 bases at J, with 9 bases in the middle. Germline CDR1 is SQVTM and CDR2 is ANQGSEA. The CDR3 spans 12 residues. In DNA, the CDR3 is TGCAGCGTTGAACCTCGTGCTGATACGCAGTATTTT. Amino acids: CSVEPRADTQYF.

This clonotype was counted many times. DNA of the CDR3: TGTGCCAGCAGTGAAGCCCCCGGGACTAGCGGATACAATGAGCAGTTCTTC. Translated, it gives CASSEAPGTSGYNEQFF. The chain joins TRBV6-1 to TRBJ2-1, with 11 bases identical to TRBD2. Germline V gives CDR1 MNHNS, CDR2 SASEGT. This CDR3 spans 17 amino acids. After removal of 0 bases from V and 4 bases from J, the junction contained 5 bases not matched to a gene.

This clonotype was found many times. This chain connects TRBV6-5 to TRBJ2-2; D not certain. The CDR3 is 13 amino acids. CDR1 is MNHEY and CDR2 is SVGAGI in the germline V gene. V lost 2 bases and J 6 bases, leaving 7 bases between the germline ends. Written as DNA, the CDR3 is TGTGCCAGCAGTTACCGCGACCCCGGGGAGCTGTTTTTT. Its translation is CASSYRDPGELFF.

For this clonotype: Its ends do not fully match the called genes, so a read error is possible. The gene calls are TRBV20-1 and TRBJ1-5; 7 nucleotides agree with TRBD1. CDR3 length: 15 amino acids. The germline CDR1 and CDR2 sequences are DFQATT and SNEGSKA (reference sequence). CDR3 in DNA: TGCAGTGCCAGAGGGGTGAGGGGGCTCACTCAGCCCCAGCATTTT. This gives the protein CSARGVRGLTQPQHF.

The chain links TRBV5-5 to TRBJ2-3; 10 nucleotides match TRBD2. Germline V CDR1 and CDR2: SGHKS, YYEKEE (reference sequence). This CDR3 contains 19 residues. V shed 4 bases, J shed 4 bases, and the junction held 18 bases outside the gene matches. Here the CDR3 reads CASSPSASSGGTSADTQYF. CDR3 nucleotide sequence: TGTGCCAGCAGCCCCTCGGCCTCTAGCGGGGGTACAAGCGCAGATACGCAGTATTTT. Complete variable domain (other parts from reference TRBV5-5 and TRBJ2-3): DAGVTQSPTHLIKTRGQQVTLRCSPISGHKSVSWYQQVLGQGPQFIFQYYEKEERGRGNFPDRFSARQFPNYSSELNVNALLLGDSALYLCASSPSASSGGTSADTQYFGPGTRLTVL.

The genes are TRBV28 and TRBJ2-2; 8 bases map to TRBD2. Per the germline V gene, CDR1 is MDHEN and CDR2 is SYDVKM. The CDR3 sequence is 17 residues long. Losses at the gene ends were 3 bases for V and 6 bases for J; bases not matched to a gene: 12. The CDR3 DNA sequence: TGTGCCAGCAGTTTTGCGGGAGGCCCGACCCCACCCGGGGAGCTGTTTTTT. It yields the protein CASSFAGGPTPPGELFF.

The chain's CDR3 is CASSPRTATDTQYF. The DNA of the CDR3 is TGTGCCAGCAGTCCCCGGACAGCCACAGATACGCAGTATTTT. The rearrangement joins TRBV6-2 or TRBV6-3 to TRBJ2-3, with TRBD1 as a possible D gene (6 bases). Trimming left V 5 bases short and J 2 bases short, with 11 bases between. This CDR3 spans 14 amino acids. The germline V gene has CDR1 MNHEY and CDR2 SVGEGT.

There are a few counts of this clonotype. CDR3 in amino acids: CASSLGGVNTEAFF. In nucleotides, the CDR3 is TGCGCCAGCAGCTTGGGAGGGGTGAACACTGAAGCTTTCTTT. The genes are TRBV5-1 and TRBJ1-1; a weak D match, TRBD1 (5 bases). The V gene lost 0 bases and the J gene lost 0 bases, with 6 bases spanning the gap. Germline CDR1 reads SGHRS; CDR2 reads YFSETQ. This CDR3 contains 14 residues.

This clonotype was found many times. This sequence joins TRBV6-5 and TRBJ1-4, with 8 bases aligning to TRBD1. The ends lost 2 bases at V and 5 bases at J; junction bases unmatched: 4. Germline CDR1 and CDR2: MNHEY and SVGAGI. The CDR3 totals 15 residues. CDR3 sequence: CASSYRGTGNEKLFF. Written as DNA, the CDR3 is TGTGCCAGCAGTTACCGAGGGACAGGAAATGAAAAACTGTTTTTT.

Ten or more counts support this clonotype. The CDR3 loop is CASTPDRDGYTF. In DNA, the CDR3 is TGTGCCAGCACCCCGGACAGAGATGGCTACACCTTC. This rearrangement joins TRBV2 to TRBJ1-2; D possibly corresponds to TRBD1 (6 bases). The CDR3 sequence is 12 residues long. With 7 bases removed from V and 6 bases from J, the gap between germline ends came to 12 bases. Germline assignment: CDR1 SNHLY and CDR2 FYNNEI.

V is TRBV2 and J is TRBJ1-3; 7 nucleotides agree with TRBD1. This CDR3 is built from 16 residues. Germline loops: CDR1 SNHLY, CDR2 FYNNEI. V shed 6 bases and J 1 base; nucleotides not matched to a gene: 9. The CDR3 nucleotides are TGTGCCAGCAGCCTTCAATACAGGGGTTCTGGAAACACCATATATTTT. Translated, it gives CASSLQYRGSGNTIYF. Full variable domain (rest looked up from reference TRBV2 and TRBJ1-3): EPEVTQTPSHQVTQMGQEVILRCVPISNHLYFYWYRQILGQKVEFLVSFYNNEISEKSEIFDDQFSVERPDGSNFTLKIRSTKLEDSAMYFCASSLQYRGSGNTIYFGEGSWLTVV.

The chain combines TRBV10-3 with TRBJ1-1, with D maybe TRBD1 (5 bases). The CDR3 contains 14 residues. Trimming took off 4 bases at V and 1 base at J, with 10 bases between the two ends. CDR1 and CDR2 from the germline V gene are ENHRY and SYGVKD. The CDR3 loop reads CAISGVGANTEAFF. CDR3 in DNA: TGTGCCATCAGTGGTGTAGGGGCGAACACTGAAGCTTTCTTT.

This clonotype was recorded a few times. This may be a read error, as it is one base from a much larger clone. The V and J genes are TRBV20-1 and TRBJ1-5, with D tentatively TRBD1 (5 bases). Trimming pared 3 bases from V and 3 bases from J, leaving 21 bases between. This CDR3 is 17 amino acids long. From germline, CDR1 is DFQATT and CDR2 SNEGSKA (reference sequence). CDR3 in amino acids: CSASRKWGGTNNQPQHF. The CDR3 DNA follows: TGCAGTGCTAGTCGCAAATGGGGAGGGACGAACAATCAGCCCCAGCATTTT.

This chain's CDR3 is CSARDSFGTVRYIQETQYF. The CDR3 DNA is TGCAGTGCTAGAGATTCATTTGGGACAGTCCGATATATCCAAGAGACCCAGTACTTC. This chain connects TRBV20-1 to TRBJ2-5; the match to TRBD1 covers 7 bases. The CDR3 runs to 19 residues. Looked up from germline, CDR1 is DFQATT and CDR2 is SNEGSKA (reference sequence). With 0 bases clipped from V and 1 base from J, the junction kept 17 bases outside the gene matches.

A remark on this clonotype: Being one base from a much bigger clone, this may be a read error. This chain uses TRBV7-9 with TRBJ1-2, with D possibly matching TRBD1 (6 bases). CDR3 length: 15 residues. CDR1 is SEHNR and CDR2 is FQNEAQ in the germline V gene (reference sequence). The CDR3 is CASSLLAGGRDGYPF. The CDR3 DNA sequence: TGTGCCAGCAGCTTACTCGCCGGGGGCAGGGATGGCTACCCCTTC.

This clonotype was seen ten or more times. The gene calls are TRBV10-3 and TRBJ2-1; weak D call: TRBD2 (6 bases). From germline, CDR1 is ENHRY and CDR2 SYGVKD. Trimming removed 5 bases at V and 3 bases at J, with 8 bases between. This CDR3 region has 13 residues. CDR3 coding DNA: TGTGCCATCAGTCAGACTAGCTACAATGAGCAGTTCTTC. The encoded protein is CAISQTSYNEQFF.

This clonotype appeared many times. The V and J genes are TRBV6-1 and TRBJ1-5, with D perhaps matching TRBD1 (5 bases). This CDR3 region has 12 residues. Germline V gene data show CDR1 as MNHNS and CDR2 as SASEGT. Trimming stripped 8 bases from V and 6 bases from J, with 11 bases between. This chain's CDR3 is CASCQGSQPQHF. The DNA of the CDR3 is TGTGCCAGCTGTCAGGGCAGTCAGCCCCAGCATTTT.

This chain uses TRBV20-1 with TRBJ2-7; TRBD1 matches at 12 bases. From germline, CDR1 is DFQATT and CDR2 SNEGSKA (reference sequence). This CDR3 region has 15 residues. J gave up 6 bases and V 4 bases, and 10 bases lay outside the gene matches. In nucleotides, the CDR3 is TGCAGTGCTATTTGGGACAGGGGGCTCAATTCCGAGCAGTACTTC. Translated: CSAIWDRGLNSEQYF.

This clonotype was seen repeatedly, ten times or more. This chain joins TRBV7-9 and TRBJ2-7, with no clear D. The CDR3 is made up of 13 amino acids. Germline V gene sequence: CDR1 SEHNR, CDR2 FQNEAQ (reference sequence). Trimming stripped 0 bases from V and 6 bases from J, with 9 bases between. The CDR3 DNA follows: TGTGCCAGCAGCTTAGCGCTAGGGTCCGAGCAGTACTTC. Translation: CASSLALGSEQYF.